This T cell receptor (beta chain) was sequenced for a study of cytomegalovirus exposure and HLA in healthy donors (dated by TCRdb to the late 2010s). Context from the whole study: An earlier analysis of roughly 630 of the donors reported approximately 300 Gb of sequence data and some 120 million unique TCR beta sequences from 150 million to 200 million T cells. An early release covering roughly 640 HLA-typed donors comprised roughly 300 gigabases of sequencing data and 65 million to 100 million unique TCR sequences. The genetic ancestry cluster associated with self-reported Caucasian donors included about 81% of the approximately 410 genotyped donors. The aim of the study was to test whether cataloging public T cell receptors could identify signatures of past pathogen exposure. Using immunosequencing, the study profiled T cell repertoires from fewer than 700 subjects and related those repertoires to cytomegalovirus serostatus. Besides the first cohort of 666 subjects, a separate validation cohort made up of roughly 120 different subjects was used. To predict cytomegalovirus infection status, the study combined high-throughput TCR immunosequencing, statistical association of individual TCRs with disease status, and machine learning. A later analysis re-examined previously published TCR beta repertoires from more than 550 donors and added high-resolution HLA genotyping to investigate patterns of TCR occurrence. Rather than using new phenotypic data, the later analysis identified candidate immune exposures from TCR beta sequences and from how often those sequences occurred across donors. An earlier analysis of some 500 of the donors used high-throughput TCR beta sequencing to judge whether each TCR beta V gene segment behaved as functional or pseudogenic. Donor age, sex, ethnicity and CMV serostatus were compiled alongside the repertoire data. In a later genetic analysis, genome-wide SNP genotypes for about three fifths of the roughly 670 donors were used, and that subset was treated as a discovery cohort. All discovery cohort repertoires had been generated on a single sequencing platform. Class I and class II HLA loci were covered by the typing at four-digit resolution. The number of donors typed differed by locus, with roughly 629-640 for A, B, C, DRB1 and DQB1, more than 500 for DQA1, over 600 for DPA1, and approximately 470 for DPB1. Five DR-DQ haplotypes were treated as single units for association and clustering because of strong linkage in the cohort. Among around 400 genotyped donors of the cohort, an average of about 240,000 unique TCR beta nucleotide sequences was sequenced per donor, of which roughly 17% were non-productive. General study outcomes and caveats: According to a later analysis, TCR association rates differed among HLA loci, with DRB1 alleles showing the most associated TCRs and HLA-C alleles showing the fewest. Compared with the approximately 720-donor mean, donors in an Asian-associated ancestry cluster had fewer N-insertions in productive TCRs, according to a later genetic analysis. Roughly uniform sequencing depth across donors was assumed in presence/absence analyses, although this assumption may not hold. According to a later analysis, parvovirus B19, influenza, CMV and Epstein-Barr virus appeared linked to several top co-occurrence clusters. An earlier analysis of around 500 of the donors showed that most TCR beta V segments appeared in productive rearrangements either about 90% or about 30% of the time, which broadly matched IMGT annotations. In a later analysis, HLA-associated TCR beta chains were found to be more clonally expanded and to have lower generation probabilities than equally common non-associated chains. V-gene and J-gene trimming of TCR beta chains was associated with a missense DCLRE1C variant in a later genetic analysis, and the association was replicated in an independent cohort. According to a later analysis, most CMV-associated TCR beta chains appeared to be HLA-restricted, and the HLA associations seemed to be driven largely by CMV exposure. In both the original and validation cohorts, the classifier was reported to diagnose cytomegalovirus status with high specificity and sensitivity. In this cohort, only TCR beta chains were sequenced, and detectable features were limited by the absence of alpha or paired-chain data. In vitro tests confirmed that a few of the cytomegalovirus-associated TCR beta chains recognize cytomegalovirus antigens. A further reported finding was that TCR beta sequences accurately predicted the HLA-A and HLA-B alleles for most subjects in the first cohort. The authors suggested that the approach could potentially be generalized to other disease states and immunological phenotypes. Because the 87-base-pair reads could not distinguish some IMGT-functional V segments, including TRBV6-2 and TRBV6-3, those segments were excluded. A total of fewer than 200 TCR beta chains were listed by the study as associated with cytomegalovirus. When HLA alleles, especially DR and DQ, strongly co-occurred, attributing TCR associations to individual alleles was difficult. Linkage disequilibrium might explain the correlated functional status among segregating V segments, but an unknown experimental factor could not be excluded. While some public TCRs were present in many individuals, most TCR sequences turned up only very rarely across donors. Because HLA typing was missing for some donors at each locus, association tests included only the typed subset. Because counts were too low, approximately 15 rarely observed V segments, including chromosome 9 orphons, were excluded from the earlier analysis of a few hundred of the donors. A later analysis associated 15,000 or so TCR beta sequences with specific HLA alleles at a false discovery rate of 0.05. The sequencing pipeline was judged likely to have produced a cluster of highly shared sequence variants as a technical artifact. The only immune exposure information available for the cohort was CMV serostatus.

Of note for this clone: Its antigen is unknown. Base qualities are not at hand, and no much larger clone is one base apart.

In total, about 650 healthy bone marrow donors made up the cohort. At the time of sampling, all cohort members were nominally healthy, though unrecorded immune exposures were likely present. The donor was CMV seropositive and was included in the group of almost 300 seropositive cohort members. Each donor provided a peripheral blood sample, and peripheral blood mononuclear cells were used for TCR beta sequencing. Genomic DNA extraction from the blood cell samples was performed with the Qiagen DNeasy Blood Extraction Kit. The CDR3 runs 17 residues from the cysteine to the phenylalanine. Of all the DNA, just the CDR3 is kept, 51 bases in frame from base 1. Taken from the germline V gene, the CDR1 and CDR2 loops are SGHTA and FQGNSA. V is trimmed back by 3 bases and J by 5 bases, and the junction contains 7 bases that no gene match accounts for. Library creation used the immunoSEQ multiplex PCR assay. A mixture of 60 forward primers for TCR Vbeta segments and 13 reverse primers for TCR Jbeta segments was used in the multiplex PCR. The CDR3 region of rearranged TCR beta genes was amplified from genomic DNA with a multiplex PCR assay. On the Illumina HiSeq System, the amplified TCR beta libraries were sequenced as 87-base-pair reads. In the authors' own workflow: Across the 670 or so repertoires, a later analysis counted approximately 75 million unique TCR beta chains, 8.5 million to 12 million of which were shared by at least two donors. To remove PCR and sequencing errors, raw reads were error-corrected and collapsed into unique sequences using a nearest-neighbor algorithm that merged closely related sequences. CDR3 sequences were aligned to IMGT reference sequences to assign V, D and J gene segments. Each retained sequence needed at least a six-nucleotide match to both a V gene segment and a J gene segment. A rearrangement counted as productive if the CDR3 had no stop codons and remained in frame with V and J, and every other rearrangement counted as non-productive. CDR3 was defined by IMGT convention, running from the second conserved V-encoded cysteine to the conserved J-encoded phenylalanine. The earlier analysis of some 550 of the donors excluded any sequence lacking an unambiguous match to a single V gene segment. In an earlier analysis of a few hundred of the donors, V segments were called functional above 56.7% productive rearrangements and were called segregating when the between-donor standard deviation exceeded 5%. A statistical classification framework was built to diagnose cytomegalovirus status from the catalog of TCR beta chain sequences. In a later analysis, V and J genes were assigned by comparing TCR nucleotide sequences against IMGT/GENE-DB human TR gene sequences. Using the TCRdist pipeline, a later analysis assigned CDR3 sequences along with most-parsimonious VDJ recombination scenarios. A later analysis defined each TCR beta chain by its CDR3 amino acid sequence plus V-gene family, and excluded reads lacking a unique V-gene family. In a later analysis, around 600 highly shared, low-generation-probability nucleotide sequences were removed to address suspected cross-contamination and a sequencing artifact. For each public chain, a later analysis derived a clonal expansion index from normalized ranks of inferred template counts within each repertoire. In a later analysis, generation probabilities were computed using a VDJ recombination model fitted to out-of-frame rearrangements, and the results were checked against IGoR. A later analysis scored TCR-TCR, TCR-HLA and TCR-CMV co-occurrence with hypergeometric tests, applying a repertoire-size bias correction to TCR pairs. To estimate false discovery rates, a later analysis permuted the HLA or CMV assignments 20 times. In a later analysis, co-occurring TCRs were grouped using DBSCAN, and TCRdist sequence similarity was added for clustering within HLA-allele-positive subsets. Co-occurrence clustering excluded repertoires with fewer than 30,000 or more than 120,000 public chains, plus five with anomalous nucleotide sharing. The table was pulled from immuneACCESS by TCRdb, which kept in-frame rearrangements only. Such tables lose some clones; where checked, under half of the loss comes from unresolved V genes, and the rest has no known cause. V and J calls and clone size come straight from that table; D and trimming were deduced from the DNA. The sample table shows approximately 210,000 clones, and roughly 83% are seen once. Nearly 0.4% of the sample rests with the top ten.

The chain is made from TRBV7-2 and TRBJ1-6; the junction holds 10 bases that match TRBD1. The clonotype comes from a male donor in good health and CMV-seropositive. Sequenced: PBMCs. The base sequence is TGTGCCAGCAGCTTTAGGATCGGGACAGGGGATAATTCACCCCTCCACTTT. Translation gives CASSFRIGTGDNSPLHF.